A selection of T cell receptor beta chains follows, all from one sample in a study of CD8 T cells in Susac syndrome. TCRdb analysed the immunoSEQ multiplex PCR reads with MiXCR anew, one entry per CDR3 protein. This table holds some 110,000 distinct CDR3 sequences, under 96% found once. Sequenced material: CD4+ T cells from PBMCs. Receptors originate from a human donor with Susac syndrome. Each CDR3 is given with its conserved first and last residue. D genes are given only for firm matches. The size entry is marked missing in some rows and otherwise reads once, few, many or a size class.

>TRBJ2-1|-|TRBV9|TRBD2
CASSVEVPSGRAVDEQFF
TGTGCCAGCAGCGTAGAGGTCCCGAGCGGGAGGGCCGTCGATGAGCAGTTCTTC
>TRBJ1-1|once|TRBV15|-
CATSRLGGVNTEAFF
TGTGCCACCAGCAGATTGGGAGGGGTGAACACTGAAGCTTTCTTT
>TRBJ2-1|-|TRBV12-3/TRBV12-4|-
CASSPESSVRPYNEQFF
TGTGCCAGCAGCCCGGAGAGTAGCGTCCGGCCTTACAATGAGCAGTTCTTC
>TRBJ1-2|once|TRBV14|-
CASSQGLGYTF
TGTGCCAGCAGCCAAGGGCTCGGCTACACCTTC
>TRBJ2-5|-|TRBV27|-
CASSELGSETQYF
TGTGCCAGCAGCGAACTGGGCTCGGAGACCCAGTACTTC
>TRBJ1-1|-|TRBV5-4|-
CASSLGGLGNTEAFF
TGTGCCAGCAGCCTTGGGGGGTTAGGGAACACTGAAGCTTTCTTT
>TRBJ2-5|-|TRBV7-2|TRBD1
CASSFDRVVETQYF
TGTGCCAGCAGCTTCGACAGGGTGGTGGAGACCCAGTACTTC
>TRBJ2-7|-|TRBV20-1|TRBD2
CSAPGLAGAHEQYF
TGCAGTGCTCCCGGACTAGCGGGAGCCCACGAGCAGTACTTC
>TRBJ2-7|-|TRBV3-1|TRBD1
CASSQGSGTGDSEQYF
TGTGCCAGCAGCCAAGGGTCAGGGACAGGGGACAGCGAGCAGTACTTC
>TRBJ1-2|-|TRBV20-1|-
CSAREDRGYTF
TGCAGTGCTAGAGAGGACAGAGGCTACACCTTC
>TRBJ2-3|-|TRBV5-1|TRBD2
CASSSSPYGTSGRGTDTQYF
TGCGCCAGCAGCTCATCCCCCTACGGGACTAGCGGGAGGGGCACAGATACGCAGTATTTT
>TRBJ2-7|once|TRBV28|-
CASSPPLGGGSYEQYF
TGTGCCAGCAGTCCCCCCTTAGGGGGAGGGTCCTACGAGCAGTACTTC
>TRBJ2-7|-|TRBV7-8|-
CASSDSTYEQYF
TGTGCCAGCAGCGACAGTACCTACGAGCAGTACTTC
>TRBJ2-7|-|TRBV20-1|TRBD1
CSAREVTGGTYEQYF
TGCAGTGCTAGAGAAGTGACAGGGGGTACCTACGAGCAGTACTTC
>TRBJ1-2|-|TRBV5-1|TRBD1
CASSTGDYGYTF
TGCGCCAGCTCGACAGGGGACTATGGCTACACCTTC
>TRBJ2-5|once|TRBV2|-
CASSDGSAETQYF
TGTGCCAGCAGTGATGGGAGCGCAGAGACCCAGTACTTC
>TRBJ2-7|-|TRBV6-2/TRBV6-3|-
CASTTRRNEQYF
TGTGCCAGCACCACGAGGCGGAACGAGCAGTACTTC
>TRBJ2-3|-|TRBV12-3/TRBV12-4|-
CASSLDAGLATDTQYF
TGTGCCAGCAGTTTAGATGCGGGTCTAGCGACAGATACGCAGTATTTT
>TRBJ2-7|once|TRBV15|-
CATSRDLYREQYF
TGTGCCACCAGCAGAGACCTATATAGAGAGCAGTACTTC
>TRBJ1-5|-|TRBV7-6|TRBD1
CASSLGQGHGQPQHF
TGTGCCAGCAGCTTGGGACAGGGGCATGGTCAGCCCCAGCATTTT
>TRBJ2-6|-|TRBV27|-
CASALGPQAGANVLTF
TGTGCCAGCGCTCTTGGTCCGCAGGCCGGGGCCAACGTCCTGACTTTC
>TRBJ2-2|-|TRBV12-3/TRBV12-4|-
CASSLQGWTTGELFF
TGTGCCAGCAGTTTGCAGGGGTGGACCACCGGGGAGCTGTTTTTT
>TRBJ2-2|-|TRBV5-4|TRBD2
CASSLFGTSGTGELFF
TGTGCCAGCAGCTTGTTCGGGACTAGCGGCACCGGGGAGCTGTTTTTT
>TRBJ2-7|-|TRBV14|-
CASSQVSSPVYEQYF
TGTGCCAGCAGCCAAGTATCCTCTCCGGTGTACGAGCAGTACTTC
>TRBJ2-3|once|TRBV30|TRBD2
CAWSFGGLAGGTDTQYF
TGTGCCTGGAGCTTTGGGGGACTAGCGGGAGGCACAGATACGCAGTATTTT